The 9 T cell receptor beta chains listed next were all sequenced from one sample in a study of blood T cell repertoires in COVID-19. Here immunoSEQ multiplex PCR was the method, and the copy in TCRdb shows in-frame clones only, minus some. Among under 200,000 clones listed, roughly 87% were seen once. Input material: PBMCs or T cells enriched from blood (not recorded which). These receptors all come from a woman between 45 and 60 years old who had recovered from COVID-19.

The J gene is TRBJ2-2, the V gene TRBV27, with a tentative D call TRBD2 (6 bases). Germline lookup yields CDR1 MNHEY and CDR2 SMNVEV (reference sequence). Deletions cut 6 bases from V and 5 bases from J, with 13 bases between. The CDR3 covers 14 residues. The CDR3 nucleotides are TGTGCCAGCAGGGCGGGATGGGAGACCGGGGAGCTGTTTTTT. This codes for CASRAGWETGELFF.

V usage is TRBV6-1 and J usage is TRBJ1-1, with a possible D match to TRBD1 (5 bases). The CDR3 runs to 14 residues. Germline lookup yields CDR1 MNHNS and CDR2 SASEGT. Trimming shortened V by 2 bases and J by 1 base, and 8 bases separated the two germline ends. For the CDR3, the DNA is TGTGCCAGCAGTGAACAGGGTCGGAACACTGAAGCTTTCTTT. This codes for CASSEQGRNTEAFF.

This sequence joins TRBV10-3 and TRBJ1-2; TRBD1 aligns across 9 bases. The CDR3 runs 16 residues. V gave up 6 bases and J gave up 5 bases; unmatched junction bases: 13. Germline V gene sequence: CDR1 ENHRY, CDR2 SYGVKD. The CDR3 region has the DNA TGTGCCATCAGCGGGGGACAGGGACCCTCCTCGTATGGCTACACCTTC. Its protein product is CAISGGQGPSSYGYTF.

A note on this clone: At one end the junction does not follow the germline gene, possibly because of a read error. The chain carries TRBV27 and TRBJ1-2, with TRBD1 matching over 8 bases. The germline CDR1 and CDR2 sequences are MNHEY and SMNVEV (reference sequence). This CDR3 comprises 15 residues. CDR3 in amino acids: CASSSRDRRNSGYTF. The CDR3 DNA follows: TGTGCCAGCAGTTCCAGGGACAGGCGTAACTCTGGCTACACCTTC.

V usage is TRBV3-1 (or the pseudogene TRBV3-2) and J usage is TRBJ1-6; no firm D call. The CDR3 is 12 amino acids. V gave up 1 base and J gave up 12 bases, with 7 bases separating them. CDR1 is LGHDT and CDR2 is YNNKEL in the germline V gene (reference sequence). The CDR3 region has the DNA TGTGCCAGCAGCCAAGGAGGAGGACCCCTCCACTTT. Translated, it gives CASSQGGGPLHF.

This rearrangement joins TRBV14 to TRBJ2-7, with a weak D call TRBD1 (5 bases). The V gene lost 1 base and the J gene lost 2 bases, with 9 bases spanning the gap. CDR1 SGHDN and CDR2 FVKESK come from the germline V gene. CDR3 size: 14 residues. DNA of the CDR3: TGTGCCAGCAGCCAAGTCGCAGGGCCCTACGAGCAGTACTTC. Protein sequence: CASSQVAGPYEQYF.

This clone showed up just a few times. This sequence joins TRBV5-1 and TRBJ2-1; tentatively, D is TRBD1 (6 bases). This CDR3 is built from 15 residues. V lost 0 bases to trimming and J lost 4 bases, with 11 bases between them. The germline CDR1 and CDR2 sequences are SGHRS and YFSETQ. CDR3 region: CASSLAFQGYNEQFF. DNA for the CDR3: TGCGCCAGCAGCTTGGCCTTTCAGGGGTACAATGAGCAGTTCTTC.

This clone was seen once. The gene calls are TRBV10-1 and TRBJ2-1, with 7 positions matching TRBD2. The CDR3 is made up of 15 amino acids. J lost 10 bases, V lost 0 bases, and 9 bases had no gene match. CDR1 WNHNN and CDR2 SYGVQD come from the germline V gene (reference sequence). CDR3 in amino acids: CASSESAGVATEQFF. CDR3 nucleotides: TGCGCCAGCAGTGAGTCTGCGGGAGTGGCGACGGAGCAGTTCTTC.

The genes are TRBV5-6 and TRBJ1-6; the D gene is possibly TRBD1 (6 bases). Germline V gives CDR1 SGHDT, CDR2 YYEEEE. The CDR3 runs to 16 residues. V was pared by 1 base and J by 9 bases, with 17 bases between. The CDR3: CASSLPKGGLSSPLHF. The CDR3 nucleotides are TGTGCCAGCAGCTTGCCAAAAGGGGGACTATCTTCACCCCTCCACTTT.